This T cell receptor (beta chain) derives from a study of a mutant IDH1 vaccine in newly diagnosed glioma. V lost 1 base and J 0 bases, leaving 7 bases between the germline ends. The CDR3 has 15 residues. Per germline, CDR1 MNHNS and CDR2 SASEGT. The repertoire was sequenced with immunoSEQ multiplex PCR; TCRdb's copy has only in-frame clones and lacks some. The sample has some 64,000 clones, roughly 80% seen once; the top ten hold 5.9%. Time point indicated: week 11, during vaccination. One vaccine dose held 300 ug of mutant IDH1 20-mer peptide and came with topical imiquimod. Concerning this clone itself: The antigen remains undetermined.

The sample in question was PBMCs, obtained from a glioma patient whose treatment included an IDH1 peptide vaccine. V is TRBV6-1 and J is TRBJ1-5; D is undetermined. The receptor comes from a man aged 50 or older with glioma. The CDR3 nucleotides are TGTGCCAGCAGTGAAGGGGAGATTAGCAATCAGCCCCAGCATTTT. Encoded protein: CASSEGEISNQPQHF.